This entry lists 11 T cell receptor beta chains sequenced from one sample in a study of post-analysis software for immune sequencing data. Study findings and constraints: There were a few TRBV segments more frequent in patients than controls, and TRBV5-6, TRBV5-1 and TRBV20-1 were among them.

TCR beta cDNA libraries had unique molecular identifiers. Each CDR3 protein gets one entry after TCRdb re-called the PCR reads with MiXCR. Of more than 500,000 distinct CDR3 sequences in the sample, roughly 34% were seen once. Their antigens remain unidentified. Sequencing was carried out using blood. The receptor source for this set is a girl aged 2-17 years with multiple sclerosis.

The chain joins TRBV4-2 to TRBJ1-1; D is perhaps TRBD1 (5 bases). V was shortened by 0 bases and J by 1 base, with 12 bases between the two germline ends. Germline CDR1 is LGHNA and CDR2 is YNFKEQ. The CDR3 contains 16 residues. CDR3 nucleotide sequence: TGTGCCAGCAGCCAAGAACTCAGGGCGACGAACACTGAAGCTTTCTTT. This codes for CASSQELRATNTEAFF.

The rearrangement joins TRBV7-9 to TRBJ2-3, with 7 bases fitting TRBD1. This CDR3 is built from 15 residues. The trim removed 5 bases at V and 5 bases at J, leaving 10 bases unmatched. CDR1 SEHNR and CDR2 FQNEAQ come from the germline V gene (reference sequence). CDR3 sequence: CASSTTTGLGDTQYF. CDR3 nucleotide sequence: TGTGCCAGCAGCACAACGACAGGGTTGGGAGATACGCAGTATTTT.

The chain joins TRBV5-6 to TRBJ2-5; D ambiguous. Deletions cut 1 base from V and 4 bases from J, with 5 bases between. The length of the CDR3 is 12 residues. From germline, CDR1 is SGHDT and CDR2 YYEEEE. CDR3 residues: CASSLSVETQYF. CDR3 nucleotide sequence: TGTGCCAGCAGCTTGAGCGTAGAGACCCAGTACTTC.

In its sample, this clonotype was seen a few times. The V and J genes are TRBV19 and TRBJ2-5; D may correspond to TRBD1 or TRBD2 (5 bases each). This CDR3 spans 14 amino acids. Germline loops: CDR1 LNHDA, CDR2 SQIVND (reference sequence). V lost 3 bases to trimming and J lost 5 bases, with 13 bases between them. The CDR3 here is CASSMGPERETQYF. The CDR3 DNA sequence: TGTGCCAGTAGTATGGGACCTGAGCGCGAGACCCAGTACTTC.

The CDR3 sequence: CASSYGRGQGNQPQHF. CDR3 nucleotide sequence: TGTGCCAGCAGCTATGGGCGGGGACAGGGCAATCAGCCCCAGCATTTT. The chain recombines TRBV5-6 with TRBJ1-5; TRBD1 agrees at 8 bases. CDR3 length: 16 residues. V was pared by 3 bases and J by 2 bases, with 7 bases of the junction left unmatched. Per the germline V gene, CDR1 is SGHDT and CDR2 is YYEEEE.

This clonotype was seen a few times. This chain connects TRBV15 to TRBJ1-2; D not resolved. Trimming pared 9 bases from V and 4 bases from J, leaving 15 bases between. CDR1 LNHNV and CDR2 YYDKDF come from the germline V gene (reference sequence). CDR3 length: 13 residues. CDR3 in DNA: TGTGCCACTTCACCGGCGGCAGGCTATGGCTACACCTTC. It is translated as CATSPAAGYGYTF.

This clonotype was seen more than once but under ten times. The CDR3 sequence: CASSLGAGNSPLHF. The CDR3 nucleotides are TGTGCCAGCAGTTTGGGGGCTGGCAATTCACCCCTCCACTTT. V is TRBV28 and J is TRBJ1-6; D possibly corresponds to TRBD1 (6 bases). Per germline, CDR1 MDHEN and CDR2 SYDVKM. The CDR3 is 14 residues long. V was shortened by 3 bases and J by 7 bases, with 10 bases between the two germline ends.

The rearrangement uses TRBV9 and TRBJ2-1; no firm D call. The ends were cut back, 6 bases at V and 13 bases at J, with 23 bases in the middle. The CDR3 is 14 residues long. Germline V CDR1 and CDR2: SGDLS, YYNGEE. The CDR3 loop reads CASTGSTYQETQFF. DNA of the CDR3: TGTGCCAGCACCGGATCCACGTACCAAGAGACCCAGTTCTTC.

The chain uses TRBV7-8 and TRBJ1-5; TRBD1 matches 8 bases. There are 15 residues in the CDR3. Germline V CDR1 and CDR2: SGHVS, FQNEAQ. V shed 1 base and J 7 bases; nucleotides not matched to a gene: 6. The CDR3, as DNA: TGTGCCAGCAGCTTAGGTGTGGACAGGGCCCAGCCCCAGCATTTT. The encoded protein is CASSLGVDRAQPQHF.

This clonotype was detected only a few times. This chain uses TRBV10-3 with TRBJ1-5; 7 positions match TRBD1. V dropped 5 bases and J dropped 5; count of bases not matched to a gene: 3. The CDR3 is made up of 13 amino acids. The germline CDR1 and CDR2 sequences are ENHRY and SYGVKD. CDR3 amino acids: CAISRQGDQPQHF. In DNA form, the CDR3 reads TGTGCCATCAGTAGACAGGGCGATCAGCCCCAGCATTTT.

This clonotype was recorded once. The V call is TRBV12-3 or TRBV12-4, the J call TRBJ1-5, with 7 bases matching TRBD1. CDR3 size: 17 residues. Trimming took 2 bases from V and 0 from J; bases not matched to a gene: 7. CDR3 loop: CASSLWRGPYSNQPQHF. CDR3 nucleotide sequence: TGTGCCAGCAGTTTATGGAGGGGGCCTTATAGCAATCAGCCCCAGCATTTT.